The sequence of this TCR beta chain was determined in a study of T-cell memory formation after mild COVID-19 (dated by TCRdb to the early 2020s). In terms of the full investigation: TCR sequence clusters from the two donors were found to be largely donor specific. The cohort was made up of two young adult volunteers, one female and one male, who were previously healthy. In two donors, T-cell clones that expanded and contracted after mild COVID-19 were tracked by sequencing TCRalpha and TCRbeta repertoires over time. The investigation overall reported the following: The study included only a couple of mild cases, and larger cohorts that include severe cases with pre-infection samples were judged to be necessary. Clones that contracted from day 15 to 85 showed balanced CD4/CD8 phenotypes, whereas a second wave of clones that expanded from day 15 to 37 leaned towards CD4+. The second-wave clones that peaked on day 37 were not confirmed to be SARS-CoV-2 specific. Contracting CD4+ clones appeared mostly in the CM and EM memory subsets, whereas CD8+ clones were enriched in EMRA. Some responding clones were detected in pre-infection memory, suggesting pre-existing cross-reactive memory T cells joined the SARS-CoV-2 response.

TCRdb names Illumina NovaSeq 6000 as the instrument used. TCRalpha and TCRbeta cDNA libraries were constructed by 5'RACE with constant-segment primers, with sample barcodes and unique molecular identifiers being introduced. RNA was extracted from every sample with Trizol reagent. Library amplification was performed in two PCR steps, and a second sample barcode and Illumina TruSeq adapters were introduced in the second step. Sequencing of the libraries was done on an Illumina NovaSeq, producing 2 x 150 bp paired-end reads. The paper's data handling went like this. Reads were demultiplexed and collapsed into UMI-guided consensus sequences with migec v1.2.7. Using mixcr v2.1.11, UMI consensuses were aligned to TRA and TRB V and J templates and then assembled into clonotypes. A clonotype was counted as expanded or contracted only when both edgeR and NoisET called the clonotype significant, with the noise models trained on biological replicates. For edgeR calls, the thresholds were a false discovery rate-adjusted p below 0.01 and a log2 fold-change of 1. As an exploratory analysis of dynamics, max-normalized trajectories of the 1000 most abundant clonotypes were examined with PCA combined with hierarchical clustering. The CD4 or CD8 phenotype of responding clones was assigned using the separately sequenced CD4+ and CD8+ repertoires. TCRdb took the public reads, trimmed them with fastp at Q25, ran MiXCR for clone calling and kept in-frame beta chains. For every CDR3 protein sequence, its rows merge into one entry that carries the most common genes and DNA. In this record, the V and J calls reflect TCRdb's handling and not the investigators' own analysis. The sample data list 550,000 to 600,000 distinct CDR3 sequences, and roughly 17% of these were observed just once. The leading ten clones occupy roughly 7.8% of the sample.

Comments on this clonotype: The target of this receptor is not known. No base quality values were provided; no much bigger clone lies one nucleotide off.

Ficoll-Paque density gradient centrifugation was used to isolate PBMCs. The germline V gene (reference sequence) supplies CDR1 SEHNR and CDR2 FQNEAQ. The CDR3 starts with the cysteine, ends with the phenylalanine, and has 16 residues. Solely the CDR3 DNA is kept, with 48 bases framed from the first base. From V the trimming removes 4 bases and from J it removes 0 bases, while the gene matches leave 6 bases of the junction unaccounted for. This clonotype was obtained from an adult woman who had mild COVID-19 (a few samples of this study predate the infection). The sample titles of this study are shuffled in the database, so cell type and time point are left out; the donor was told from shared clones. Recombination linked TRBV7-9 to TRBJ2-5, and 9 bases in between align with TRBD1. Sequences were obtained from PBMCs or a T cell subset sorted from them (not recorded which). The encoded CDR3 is CASSSTGTGNQETQYF. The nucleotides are TGTGCCAGCAGCTCTACCGGGACAGGGAACCAAGAGACCCAGTACTTC.